These 23 T cell receptor beta chains share one sample of origin, sequenced in a study of patients and donors after allogeneic stem cell transplantation. TCRdb ran MiXCR on the RT-PCR reads and lists one entry per CDR3 protein. Here the sample spans roughly 960,000 distinct CDR3 sequences, about a sixth being singletons. Sequencing was done on a sample of blood, either unsorted or a sorted T cell fraction (not recorded which). These receptor sequences come from a human donor who was either an allogeneic HSCT recipient or a stem cell or donor lymphocyte infusion donor (not recorded which). It is not recorded whose cells these are; they may come from a transplant donor.

This clonotype was observed a handful of times. The V and J genes are TRBV4-3 and TRBJ2-7; 11 bases map to TRBD2. The CDR3 sequence is 15 residues long. Germline-derived CDR1 and CDR2 are LGHNA and YSLEER. J gave up 5 bases and V 3 bases, and 6 bases lay outside the gene matches. The CDR3 here is CASSQFSGGAHEQYF. In DNA form, the CDR3 reads TGCGCCAGCAGCCAGTTTAGCGGGGGGGCCCACGAGCAGTACTTC.

This rearrangement joins TRBV7-9 to TRBJ2-1; D not resolved. The V gene's germline CDR1 is SEHNR and CDR2 FQNEAQ (reference sequence). Trimming took 1 base from V and 8 from J, leaving 9 bases between them. The CDR3 covers 13 residues. The DNA for the CDR3 is TGTGCCAGCAGCTTAGGAGGTCTGGATGAGCAGTTCTTC. Amino acid sequence: CASSLGGLDEQFF.

This rearrangement joins TRBV7-8 to TRBJ1-1; D may be TRBD1 (6 bases). Germline assignment: CDR1 SGHVS and CDR2 FQNEAQ. The CDR3 totals 15 residues. V was trimmed by 3 bases and J by 2 bases, leaving 13 bases between them. The CDR3 sequence: CASSFLGTSNTEAFF. CDR3 sequence (DNA): TGTGCCAGCAGCTTCCTCGGGACATCTAACACTGAAGCTTTCTTT.

The chain carries TRBV10-3 and TRBJ2-1; TRBD1 or TRBD2 may be the D gene (5 bases each). Deletions cut 0 bases from V and 8 bases from J, with 8 bases between. The V gene's germline CDR1 is ENHRY and CDR2 SYGVKD. This CDR3 has 13 amino acids. The CDR3 loop is CAISESGAHEQFF. The CDR3 DNA reads TGTGCCATCAGTGAGTCCGGGGCCCATGAGCAGTTCTTC.

This clonotype occurred many times. The rearrangement links TRBV12-3 or TRBV12-4 to TRBJ1-6; D gene unclear. CDR3 length: 14 amino acids. The V end lost 2 bases, the J end lost 7 bases, and 9 bases lay between the germline ends. DNA of the CDR3: TGTGCCAGCAGTTTACAGGTCCCAAATTCACCCCTCCACTTT. Its translation: CASSLQVPNSPLHF.

This clonotype was counted a few times. This sequence joins TRBV18 and TRBJ2-6; D might be TRBD2 (5 bases). Trimming shortened V by 4 bases and J by 0 bases, and 13 bases separated the two germline ends. The CDR3 is 17 residues long. Germline CDR1 KGHSH, CDR2 LQKENI. The CDR3: CASSLREGNSGANVLTF. In DNA form, the CDR3 reads TGTGCCAGCTCACTCAGAGAGGGCAACTCTGGGGCCAACGTCCTGACTTTC.

The chain employs TRBV20-1 and TRBJ2-3, with 9 bases matching TRBD2. The CDR3 consists of 14 residues. Germline V CDR1 and CDR2: DFQATT, SNEGSKA (reference sequence). J gave up 1 base and V 6 bases, and 5 bases lay outside the gene matches. CDR3 in amino acids: CSALKREGTDTQYF. In DNA, the CDR3 is TGCAGTGCCCTCAAGCGGGAGGGCACAGATACGCAGTATTTT.

The J gene is TRBJ2-2, the V gene TRBV29-1; the match to TRBD2 covers 11 bases. Germline trimming cut 7 bases from V and 0 bases from J; bases unmatched to any gene: 4. CDR1 and CDR2 (germline): SQVTM, ANQGSEA. CDR3 length: 15 amino acids. CDR3 coding DNA: TGCAGCGCTCGGACTAGCGGGTCGAACACCGGGGAGCTGTTTTTT. Translating gives CSARTSGSNTGELFF.

The chain combines TRBV14 with TRBJ2-7; the match to TRBD2 covers 7 bases. Germline assignment: CDR1 SGHDN and CDR2 FVKESK. Germline trimming cut 1 base from V and 5 bases from J; bases unmatched to any gene: 8. The CDR3 sequence is 15 residues long. CDR3 nucleotide sequence: TGTGCCAGCAGCCAAGGACGGACTAGAATGGACGAGCAGTACTTC. Amino acids: CASSQGRTRMDEQYF. Using reference TRBV14 and TRBJ2-7 for the parts outside the CDR3, the full variable domain is EAGVTQFPSHSVIEKGQTVTLRCDPISGHDNLYWYRRVMGKEIKFLLHFVKESKQDESGMPNNRFLAERTGGTYSTLKVQPAELEDSGVYFCASSQGRTRMDEQYFGPGTRLTVT.

This clonotype showed up just a few times. V is TRBV3-1 and J is TRBJ2-7; 9 bases align to TRBD1. Unmatched junction bases numbered 15, after V lost 4 bases and J lost 5 bases. The CDR3 sequence is 17 residues long. Germline-derived CDR1 and CDR2 are LGHDT and YNNKEL (reference sequence). The CDR3, as DNA: TGTGCCAGCAGCCGAATTCTTCCCGGGACAGGGTCCAACGAGCAGTACTTC. Translated: CASSRILPGTGSNEQYF.

This clonotype was seen repeatedly, ten times or more. The chain's CDR3 is CSARGSLQNEQFF. CDR3 DNA: TGCAGTGCTCGCGGGAGTCTACAGAATGAGCAGTTCTTC. The gene calls are TRBV20-1 and TRBJ2-1, with 7 bases that match TRBD2. Germline V lookup: CDR1 DFQATT, CDR2 SNEGSKA (reference sequence). The CDR3 has 13 residues. V shed 5 bases, J shed 7 bases, and the junction held 8 bases outside the gene matches.

The chain has TRBV30 and TRBJ1-2; possibly TRBD1 for D (5 bases). Trimming stripped 0 bases from V and 1 base from J, with 18 bases between. CDR1 is GTSNPN and CDR2 is SVGIG in the germline V gene (reference sequence). The CDR3 totals 17 residues. CDR3 amino acids: CAWSVGGAMYFNYGYTF. The CDR3 DNA reads TGTGCCTGGAGTGTAGGAGGGGCCATGTACTTTAACTATGGCTACACCTTC. Combining the CDR3 with reference TRBV30 and TRBJ1-2 gives the whole variable domain SQTIHQWPATLVQPVGSPLSLECTVEGTSNPNLYWYRQAAGRGLQLLFYSVGIGQISSEVPQNLSASRPQDRQFILSSKKLLLSDSGFYLCAWSVGGAMYFNYGYTFGSGTRLTVV.

The genes are TRBV2 and TRBJ2-1; D is possibly TRBD1 (6 bases). Trimming shortened V by 8 bases and J by 6 bases, and 14 bases separated the two germline ends. Germline CDR1 SNHLY, CDR2 FYNNEI. The CDR3 is 13 residues long. DNA of the CDR3: TGTGCCAGCGGGGGCCCAATAACCAATGAGCAGTTCTTC. Amino acid sequence: CASGGPITNEQFF.

The gene calls are TRBV6-1 and TRBJ2-2, with a possible D match to TRBD1 (5 bases). Trimming left V 8 bases short and J 6 bases short, with 28 bases between. The CDR3 is made up of 18 amino acids. CDR1 MNHNS and CDR2 SASEGT come from the germline V gene. In DNA, the CDR3 is TGTGCCAGCTCCTCAGGGTCGGCCCTCGCCCAAAACGCCGGGGAGCTGTTTTTT. Protein sequence: CASSSGSALAQNAGELFF.

The J gene is TRBJ1-1, the V gene TRBV20-1; 8 bases line up with TRBD1. CDR1 is DFQATT, CDR2 SNEGSKA, per germline (reference sequence). The CDR3 spans 18 residues. With V trimmed by 3 bases and J by 3 bases, 18 bases remained unmatched. CDR3 coding DNA: TGCAGTGCTAGGGGTAGAGTCGTGGACAGGGCCTGGGACACTGAAGCTTTCTTT. Its translation: CSARGRVVDRAWDTEAFF.

A remark on this clonotype: Mismatch with germline at one junction end may stem from a read error. The gene calls are TRBV7-7 and TRBJ2-5; D is perhaps TRBD1 (6 bases). This CDR3 contains 13 residues. Germline V gives CDR1 SSHAT, CDR2 FNYEAQ (reference sequence). The chain's CDR3 is CASSLQGQQTQYF. CDR3 bases: TGTGCTAGCAGCCTTCAGGGGCAACAGACCCAGTACTTC.

The table lists this clonotype with a few counts. V and J are TRBV12-3 or TRBV12-4 and TRBJ1-1; unclear D gene. This CDR3 has 13 residues. V was trimmed by 8 bases and J by 1 base, leaving 11 bases between them. CDR3 sequence (DNA): TGTGCCAGCCGGAGTCACGGGAACACTGAAGCTTTCTTT. Translated: CASRSHGNTEAFF.

V is TRBV6-2 or TRBV6-3 and J is TRBJ1-2; TRBD1 matches at 7 bases. The germline V gene has CDR1 MNHEY and CDR2 SVGEGT. This CDR3 is built from 17 residues. V dropped 5 bases and J dropped 3; count of bases not matched to a gene: 15. The CDR3 is CASSVLGTAEPDYGYTF. CDR3 in DNA: TGTGCCAGCAGTGTACTGGGGACAGCTGAACCAGACTATGGCTACACCTTC.

The chain links TRBV9 to TRBJ2-7; tentatively, D is TRBD1 (6 bases). Germline assignment: CDR1 SGDLS and CDR2 YYNGEE. Deletions cut 0 bases from V and 1 base from J, with 11 bases between. The CDR3 loop spans 15 amino acids. The CDR3 DNA reads TGTGCCAGCAGCGTAGGCCCAGGGGAGTCCTACGAGCAGTACTTC. This codes for CASSVGPGESYEQYF.

This chain uses TRBV2 with TRBJ2-7, with D unresolved. The CDR3 totals 13 residues. Trimming shortened V by 8 bases and J by 5 bases, and 16 bases separated the two germline ends. The germline V gene has CDR1 SNHLY and CDR2 FYNNEI. CDR3 sequence reads: CASGVGVTHEQYF. CDR3 sequence (DNA): TGTGCCAGCGGGGTTGGGGTTACGCACGAGCAGTACTTC.

This sequence joins TRBV4-3 and TRBJ1-1; the D gene is possibly TRBD1 (5 bases). V was shortened by 0 bases and J by 5 bases, with 10 bases between the two germline ends. The germline gives CDR1 LGHNA, CDR2 YSLEER. The CDR3 length is 14 residues. The CDR3 nucleotides are TGCGCCAGCAGCCAAGATTCAGGGTTTACTGAAGCTTTCTTT. Translation: CASSQDSGFTEAFF.

V gene TRBV2 combines with J gene TRBJ2-1; the match to TRBD2 covers 7 bases. Trimming took 1 base from V and 8 from J; bases not matched to a gene: 8. The CDR3 covers 15 residues. Germline assignment: CDR1 SNHLY and CDR2 FYNNEI. In DNA, the CDR3 is TGTGCCAGCAGTGAAGGGACTAGAACCGGGGATGAGCAGTTCTTC. This translates into CASSEGTRTGDEQFF.

The chain couples TRBV4-1 to TRBJ2-7; a weak D match, TRBD1 (6 bases). Germline CDR1 and CDR2: MGHRA and YSYEKL. With 5 bases removed from V and 0 bases from J, the gap between germline ends came to 17 bases. CDR3 length: 16 residues. This CDR3 is CASSTTWGPSSYEQYF. The CDR3 DNA follows: TGCGCCAGCAGCACCACGTGGGGGCCGAGCTCCTACGAGCAGTACTTC.